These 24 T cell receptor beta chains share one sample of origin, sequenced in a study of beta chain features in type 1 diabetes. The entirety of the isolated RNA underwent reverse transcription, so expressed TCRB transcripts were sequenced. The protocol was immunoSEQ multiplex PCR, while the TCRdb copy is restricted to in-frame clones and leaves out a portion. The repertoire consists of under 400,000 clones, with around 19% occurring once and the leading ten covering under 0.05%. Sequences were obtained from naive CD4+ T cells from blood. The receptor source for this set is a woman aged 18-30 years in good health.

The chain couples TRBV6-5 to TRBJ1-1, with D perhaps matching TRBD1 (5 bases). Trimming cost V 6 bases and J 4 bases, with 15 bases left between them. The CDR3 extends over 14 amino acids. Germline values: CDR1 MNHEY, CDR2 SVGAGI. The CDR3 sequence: CASSDIRALTEAFF. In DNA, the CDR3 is TGTGCCAGCAGCGATATCAGGGCCCTCACTGAAGCTTTCTTT.

Here the CDR3 DNA reads TGTGCCAGCAGCCAAGCGGGAGGGAGGGACAATGAGCAGTTCTTC. Translating it yields CASSQAGGRDNEQFF. V and J are TRBV4-2 and TRBJ2-1; 8 bases fit TRBD2. The germline CDR1 and CDR2 sequences are LGHNA and YNFKEQ. The CDR3 is 15 residues long. Trimming cost V 1 base and J 5 bases; bases outside gene matches: 4.

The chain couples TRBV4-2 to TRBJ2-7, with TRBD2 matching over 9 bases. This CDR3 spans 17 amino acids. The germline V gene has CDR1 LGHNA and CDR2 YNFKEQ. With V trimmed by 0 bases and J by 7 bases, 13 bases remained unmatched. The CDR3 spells CASSQDLPAGGNREQYF. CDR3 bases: TGTGCCAGCAGCCAAGATTTACCAGCGGGAGGAAATCGAGAGCAGTACTTC.

The CDR3 loop is CASSSVRANVLTF. CDR3 sequence (DNA): TGTGCCAGCAGCTCCGTTAGGGCCAACGTCCTGACTTTC. The chain joins TRBV7-9 to TRBJ2-6; D gene uncertain. Between the trimmed V and J ends, which lost 4 bases and 5 bases, there was a span of 6 bases. This CDR3 is built from 13 residues. Germline CDR1 SEHNR, CDR2 FQNEAQ (reference sequence).

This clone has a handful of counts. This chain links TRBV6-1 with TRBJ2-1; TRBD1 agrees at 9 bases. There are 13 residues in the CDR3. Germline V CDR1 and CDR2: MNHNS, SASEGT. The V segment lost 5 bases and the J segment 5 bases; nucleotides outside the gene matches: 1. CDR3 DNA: TGTGCCAGCAGTACAGGGGGCCACAATGAGCAGTTCTTC. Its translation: CASSTGGHNEQFF.

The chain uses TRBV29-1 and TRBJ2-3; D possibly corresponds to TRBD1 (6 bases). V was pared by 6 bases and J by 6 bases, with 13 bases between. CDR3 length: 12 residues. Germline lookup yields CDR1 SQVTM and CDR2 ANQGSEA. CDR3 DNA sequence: TGCAGCGTCACAGGGTTAGGGGATACGCAGTATTTT. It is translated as CSVTGLGDTQYF.

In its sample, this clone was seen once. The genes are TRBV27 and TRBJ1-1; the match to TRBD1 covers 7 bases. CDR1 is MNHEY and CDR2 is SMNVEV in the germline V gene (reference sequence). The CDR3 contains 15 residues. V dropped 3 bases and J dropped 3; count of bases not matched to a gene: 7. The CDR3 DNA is TGTGCCAGCAGTTTTAGGGGGCCCGGGGACACTGAAGCTTTCTTT. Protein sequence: CASSFRGPGDTEAFF.

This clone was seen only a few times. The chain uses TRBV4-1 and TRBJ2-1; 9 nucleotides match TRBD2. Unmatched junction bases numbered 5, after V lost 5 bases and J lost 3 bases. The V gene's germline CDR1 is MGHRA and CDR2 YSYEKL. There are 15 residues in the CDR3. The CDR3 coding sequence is TGCGCCAGCAGCGCGGGACTAGCAGACTACAATGAGCAGTTCTTC. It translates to CASSAGLADYNEQFF.

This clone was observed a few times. The CDR3 sequence is CASSRGTYAYEQYF. CDR3 DNA sequence: TGTGCCAGCAGCCGCGGGACGTACGCCTACGAGCAGTACTTC. The genes are TRBV7-9 and TRBJ2-7; tentatively, D is TRBD2 (6 bases). V gave up 5 bases and J gave up 2 bases, with 13 bases separating them. Germline V gene data show CDR1 as SEHNR and CDR2 as FQNEAQ (reference sequence). CDR3 length equals 14 residues.

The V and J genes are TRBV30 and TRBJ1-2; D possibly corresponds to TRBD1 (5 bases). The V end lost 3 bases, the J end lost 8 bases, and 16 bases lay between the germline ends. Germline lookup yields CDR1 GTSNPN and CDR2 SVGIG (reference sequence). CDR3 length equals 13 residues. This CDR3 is CAWSLGHLQGYTF. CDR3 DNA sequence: TGTGCCTGGAGCCTTGGACACCTCCAGGGCTACACCTTC.

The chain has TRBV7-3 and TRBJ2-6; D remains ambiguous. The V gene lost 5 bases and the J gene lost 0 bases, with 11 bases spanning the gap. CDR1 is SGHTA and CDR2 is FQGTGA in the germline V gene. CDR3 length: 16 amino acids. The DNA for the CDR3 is TGTGCCAGCAGCGAGGCGCCCCTCTCTGGGGCCAACGTCCTGACTTTC. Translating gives CASSEAPLSGANVLTF.

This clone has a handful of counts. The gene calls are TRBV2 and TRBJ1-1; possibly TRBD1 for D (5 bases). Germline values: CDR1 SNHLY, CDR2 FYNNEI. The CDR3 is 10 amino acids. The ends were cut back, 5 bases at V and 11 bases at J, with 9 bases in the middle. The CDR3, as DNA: TGTGCCAGCAGTTCAGGGAAGGCTTTCTTT. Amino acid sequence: CASSSGKAFF.

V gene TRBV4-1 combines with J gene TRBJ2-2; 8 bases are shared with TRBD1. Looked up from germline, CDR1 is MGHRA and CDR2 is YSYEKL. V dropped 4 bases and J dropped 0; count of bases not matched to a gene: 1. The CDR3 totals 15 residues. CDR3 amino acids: CASSPDRANTGELFF. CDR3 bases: TGCGCCAGCAGCCCGGACAGGGCGAACACCGGGGAGCTGTTTTTT.

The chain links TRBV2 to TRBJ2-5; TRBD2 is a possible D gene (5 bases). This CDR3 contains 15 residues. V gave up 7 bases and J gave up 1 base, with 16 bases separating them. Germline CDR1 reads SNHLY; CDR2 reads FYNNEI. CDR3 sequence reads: CASTRESGAQETQYF. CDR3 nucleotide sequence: TGTGCCAGCACGAGGGAGTCAGGCGCCCAAGAGACCCAGTACTTC.

This CDR3 reads CASRPQGFDGYTF. CDR3 nucleotides: TGTGCCAGCAGGCCGCAGGGTTTCGATGGCTACACCTTC. This chain links TRBV7-2 with TRBJ1-2, with D maybe TRBD1 (5 bases). Germline V gives CDR1 SGHTA, CDR2 FQGNSA. CDR3 length: 13 amino acids. V was trimmed by 6 bases and J by 6 bases, leaving 14 bases between them.

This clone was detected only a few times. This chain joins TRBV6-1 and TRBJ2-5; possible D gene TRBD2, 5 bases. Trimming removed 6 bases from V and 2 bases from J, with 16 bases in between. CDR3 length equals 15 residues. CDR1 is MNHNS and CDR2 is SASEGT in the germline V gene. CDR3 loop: CASSASRVTQETQYF. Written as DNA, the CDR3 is TGTGCCAGCAGCGCATCGCGGGTTACTCAAGAGACCCAGTACTTC.

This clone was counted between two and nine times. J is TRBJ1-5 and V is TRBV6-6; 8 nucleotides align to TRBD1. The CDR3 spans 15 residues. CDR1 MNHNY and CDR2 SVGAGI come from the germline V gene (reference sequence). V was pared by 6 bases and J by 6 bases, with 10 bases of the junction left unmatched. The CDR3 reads CASRNRGRGLQPQHF. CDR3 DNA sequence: TGTGCCAGCAGGAACCGGGGCAGGGGGCTTCAGCCCCAGCATTTT.

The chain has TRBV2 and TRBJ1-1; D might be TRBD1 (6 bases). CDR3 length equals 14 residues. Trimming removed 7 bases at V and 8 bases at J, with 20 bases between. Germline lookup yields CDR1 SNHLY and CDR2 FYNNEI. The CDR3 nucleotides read TGTGCCAGCACCTCATCGGGGGGGCTGGGAGAAGCTTTCTTT. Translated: CASTSSGGLGEAFF.

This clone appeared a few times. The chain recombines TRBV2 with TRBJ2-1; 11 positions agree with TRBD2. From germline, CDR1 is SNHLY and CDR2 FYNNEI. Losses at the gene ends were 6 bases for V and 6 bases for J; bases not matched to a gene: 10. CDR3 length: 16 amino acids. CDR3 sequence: CASRKTSGTPGNEQFF. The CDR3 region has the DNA TGTGCCAGCAGAAAGACTAGCGGGACCCCCGGCAATGAGCAGTTCTTC.

The CDR3 coding sequence is TGTGCCAGCAGTTCTTTCACCCAGGGAGAGACCCAGTACTTC. This codes for CASSSFTQGETQYF. V and J are TRBV6-6 and TRBJ2-5; the D gene is possibly TRBD1 (5 bases). CDR1 MNHNY and CDR2 SVGAGI come from the germline V gene (reference sequence). Deletions cut 4 bases from V and 4 bases from J, with 13 bases between. The CDR3 contains 14 residues.

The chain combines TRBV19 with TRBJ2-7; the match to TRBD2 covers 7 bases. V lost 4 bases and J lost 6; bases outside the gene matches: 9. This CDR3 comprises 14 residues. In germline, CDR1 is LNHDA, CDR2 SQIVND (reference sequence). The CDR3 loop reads CASSTAPGGSEQYF. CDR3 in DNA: TGTGCCAGTAGTACCGCCCCGGGAGGATCCGAGCAGTACTTC.

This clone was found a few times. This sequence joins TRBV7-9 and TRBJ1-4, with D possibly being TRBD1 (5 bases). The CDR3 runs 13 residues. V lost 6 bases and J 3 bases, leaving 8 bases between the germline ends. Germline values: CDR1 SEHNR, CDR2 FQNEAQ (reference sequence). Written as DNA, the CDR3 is TGTGCCAGCAGACCAGGGCCTAATGAAAAACTGTTTTTT. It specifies CASRPGPNEKLFF.

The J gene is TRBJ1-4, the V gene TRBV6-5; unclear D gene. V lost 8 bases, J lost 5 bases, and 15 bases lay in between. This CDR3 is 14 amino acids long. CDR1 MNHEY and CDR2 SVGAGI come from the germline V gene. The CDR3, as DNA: TGTGCCAGCGGAGGCGGGCCTAAGAATGAAAAACTGTTTTTT. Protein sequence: CASGGGPKNEKLFF.

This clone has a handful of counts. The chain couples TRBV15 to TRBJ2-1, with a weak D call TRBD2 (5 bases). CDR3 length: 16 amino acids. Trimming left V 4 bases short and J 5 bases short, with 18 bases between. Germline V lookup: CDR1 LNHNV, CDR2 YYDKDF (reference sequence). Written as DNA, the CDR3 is TGTGCCACCAGCACCCCCGGTAGTAGAGGGAACAATGAGCAGTTCTTC. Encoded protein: CATSTPGSRGNNEQFF.